These 5 T cell receptor beta chains share one sample of origin, sequenced in a study of regulatory T cells in long-lasting Graves disease (dated by TCRdb to about 2021). Explained via the paper, the time point label denotes: persistent/refractory GD, antithyroid drugs over 5 years with positive TRAb. For both TCR sequencing and RNA sequencing, RNA was extracted from PBMCs using TRIzol. Library preparation was by multiplex PCR. Sequencing took place on an Illumina HiSeq 4000. iRepertoire HTBI primers and Arm-PCR amplification of CDR3 regions were used to construct TCR beta libraries. TCRdb handled the public reads itself, with Q25 trimming in fastp and clone calling in MiXCR, and kept productive beta chains. Rows with one shared CDR3 protein collapse into an entry with the most common genes and DNA. A total of almost 350,000 distinct CDR3 sequences appear in this sample, about 20% of them only once. The leading ten clones occupy over 25% of the sample.

The material was peripheral blood mononuclear cells (PBMCs), obtained when the disease was refractory, from a patient treated with antithyroid drugs. These receptors were obtained from a female donor with Graves disease.

This clonotype was counted only a few times. The rearrangement uses TRBV7-9 and TRBJ2-7; D uncertain. Trimming took 0 bases from V and 2 from J, leaving 5 bases between them. This CDR3 has 13 amino acids. Germline loops: CDR1 SEHNR, CDR2 FQNEAQ (reference sequence). In DNA, the CDR3 is TGTGCCAGCAGCTTAGCCCCCGCCTACGAGCAGTACTTC. Amino acids: CASSLAPAYEQYF.

The V call is TRBV12-3 or TRBV12-4, the J call TRBJ1-1; TRBD1 aligns across 12 bases. The V segment lost 7 bases and the J segment 11 bases; nucleotides outside the gene matches: 11. The CDR3 loop spans 14 amino acids. Written as DNA, the CDR3 is TGTGCCAGCAATGGCCTGGGACAGGGGGCCGGGGCTTTCTTT. Amino acids: CASNGLGQGAGAFF.

This clonotype was found many times. The chain is built from TRBV27 and TRBJ1-6; 7 bases fit TRBD1. V was pared by 6 bases and J by 11 bases, with 13 bases of the junction left unmatched. This CDR3 has 15 residues. Germline assignment: CDR1 MNHEY and CDR2 SMNVEV (reference sequence). The CDR3 here is CASRSTDRVSTPLHF. The CDR3 coding sequence is TGTGCCAGCAGATCAACCGACAGGGTGAGCACACCCCTCCACTTT.

The V and J genes are TRBV29-1 and TRBJ2-7; 11 positions match TRBD2. The CDR3 length is 15 residues. V lost 5 bases to trimming and J lost 0 bases; unmatched junction nucleotides: 6. Germline CDR1 is SQVTM and CDR2 is ANQGSEA. The CDR3 here is CSVHGLAGLSYEQYF. As DNA, the CDR3 is TGCAGCGTTCATGGACTAGCGGGCCTCTCCTACGAGCAGTACTTC.

This clonotype has more than one count but fewer than ten. This rearrangement joins TRBV7-2 to TRBJ1-2, with D unresolved. The CDR3 has 14 amino acids. Germline lookup yields CDR1 SGHTA and CDR2 FQGNSA. V was shortened by 5 bases and J by 0 bases, with 10 bases between the two germline ends. CDR3 in amino acids: CASSPSTPNYGYTF. The CDR3 DNA follows: TGTGCCAGCAGCCCCTCGACACCTAACTATGGCTACACCTTC.